These 12 T cell receptor beta chains were all obtained from the same sample, sequenced in a study of beta chain features in type 1 diabetes. The sequenced template was cDNA made from the entire isolated RNA. Method: immunoSEQ multiplex PCR; TCRdb's copy keeps in-frame clones and lacks some. The table lists under 350,000 clones, around 25% of them singletons. Points from the study as a whole: All four CD4+ subsets from Type 1 diabetes patients carried moderately but significantly shorter TCRB CDR3s.

These TCRs' antigens remain unknown. The material sequenced was naive CD4+ T cells from blood. Receptor source: a woman in her thirties with type 1 diabetes.

The chain carries TRBV28 and TRBJ1-2; D is unresolved. Trimming took 7 bases from V and 8 from J, leaving 17 bases between them. Germline CDR1 is MDHEN and CDR2 is SYDVKM. The CDR3 totals 13 residues. CDR3 DNA: TGTGCCAGCACCCCGGTTGGTCCCGAGGGCTACACCTTC. Translating it yields CASTPVGPEGYTF.

This clone has more than one count but fewer than ten. The V and J genes are TRBV4-1 and TRBJ1-5; 9 nucleotides line up with TRBD1. Losses at the gene ends were 5 bases for V and 9 bases for J; bases not matched to a gene: 11. The CDR3 totals 15 residues. Germline V gives CDR1 MGHRA, CDR2 YSYEKL. CDR3 DNA sequence: TGCGCCAGCAGCGTATTGGGGACAGGGTTAGCGCCCCAGCATTTT. This gives the protein CASSVLGTGLAPQHF.

This chain links TRBV5-1 with TRBJ1-4; TRBD1 might be the D (6 bases). There are 14 residues in the CDR3. Germline V gives CDR1 SGHRS, CDR2 YFSETQ. V gave up 4 bases and J gave up 8 bases, with 15 bases separating them. The CDR3 bases are TGCGCCAGCAGCCCAACTACAGGGCGAGAAAAACTGTTTTTT. It is translated as CASSPTTGREKLFF.

This clone came up a few times. This chain uses TRBV21-1 with TRBJ1-2; the table names TRBD1, a call not compared with the DNA. TRBV21-1 is a documented pseudogene. The CDR3 has 14 amino acids. The chain's CDR3 is CASAKQGANYGYTF. The CDR3, as DNA: TGTGCCAGCGCCAAACAGGGAGCTAACTATGGCTACACCTTC.

This clone has only a few counts. This sequence joins TRBV7-2 and TRBJ2-2, with D possibly being TRBD1 (6 bases). Germline CDR1 is SGHTA and CDR2 is FQGNSA. Trimming pared 4 bases from V and 1 base from J, leaving 10 bases between. CDR3 size: 15 residues. The CDR3 loop reads CASSSRQVNTGELFF. CDR3 bases: TGTGCCAGCAGCTCCAGACAGGTGAACACCGGGGAGCTGTTTTTT.

The rearrangement uses TRBV30 and TRBJ1-2; 9 bases match TRBD1. The CDR3 spans 13 residues. From germline, CDR1 is GTSNPN and CDR2 SVGIG (reference sequence). With V trimmed by 3 bases and J by 4 bases, 3 bases remained unmatched. This chain's CDR3 is CAWRDRGPYGYTF. Written as DNA, the CDR3 is TGTGCCTGGAGGGACAGGGGCCCCTATGGCTACACCTTC.

The rearrangement joins TRBV30 to TRBJ2-1; D call uncertain. Germline-derived CDR1 and CDR2 are GTSNPN and SVGIG (reference sequence). This CDR3 comprises 14 residues. The V and J ends lost 1 base and 2 bases respectively, with 9 bases between them. CDR3 coding DNA: TGTGCCTGGAGTGAGGCGGCGACCTACAATGAGCAGTTCTTC. Translation gives CAWSEAATYNEQFF.

The rearrangement uses TRBV19 and TRBJ1-2, with 7 bases matching TRBD1. V lost 7 bases and J lost 4; bases outside the gene matches: 9. The CDR3 spans 14 residues. CDR1 and CDR2 from the germline V gene are LNHDA and SQIVND (reference sequence). The CDR3 reads CASTPGAGGYGYTF. The CDR3 region has the DNA TGTGCCAGTACCCCTGGGGCAGGGGGCTATGGCTACACCTTC.

This clone was seen only a few times. This chain joins TRBV4-1 and TRBJ1-1, with D possibly being TRBD1 (5 bases). V shed 1 base and J shed 2 bases, with 11 bases lying between them. CDR3 length: 15 residues. Per germline, CDR1 MGHRA and CDR2 YSYEKL. The CDR3 coding sequence is TGCGCCAGCAGCCAAGCGCGGGGGATCAACACTGAAGCTTTCTTT. Its translation is CASSQARGINTEAFF.

This clone has a handful of counts. The genes are TRBV9 and TRBJ2-1, with D possibly being TRBD2 (5 bases). The CDR3 is made up of 14 amino acids. V lost 4 bases and J 9 bases, leaving 17 bases between the germline ends. Germline-derived CDR1 and CDR2 are SGDLS and YYNGEE. The CDR3 region is CASSRTLSVVEQFF. For the CDR3, the DNA is TGTGCCAGCAGCCGGACTCTTAGTGTCGTTGAGCAGTTCTTC.

V gene TRBV5-1 combines with J gene TRBJ1-3, with D perhaps matching TRBD1 (5 bases). Trimming pared 4 bases from V and 6 bases from J, leaving 14 bases between. The CDR3 sequence is 14 residues long. In germline, CDR1 is SGHRS, CDR2 YFSETQ. The CDR3 reads CASSVVGGLNTIYF. CDR3 DNA: TGCGCCAGCAGCGTCGTGGGGGGTCTAAACACCATATATTTT.

The chain joins TRBV13 to TRBJ2-7, with 7 positions matching TRBD1. Germline CDR1 PRHDT, CDR2 FYEKMQ (reference sequence). This CDR3 comprises 16 residues. The ends lost 3 bases at V and 4 bases at J; junction bases unmatched: 12. The CDR3 DNA is TGTGCCAGCAGCTTGGGAACAGGGGTTCCTTCGTACGAGCAGTACTTC. This gives the protein CASSLGTGVPSYEQYF.